This T cell receptor (beta chain) derives from a study of T cell responses to AZD1222 COVID-19 vaccine. This CDR3 has 13 amino acids. CDR1 and CDR2 (germline): LNHDA, SQIVND (reference sequence). V lost 8 bases and J lost 4; bases outside the gene matches: 5. The study's findings and limits: Donor demographics were predominantly white British with a female majority; clonal diversity may be underestimated. Reports indicate that nearly half of spike-specific TCRs are directed at unmutated variant regions.

The data were produced by immunoSEQ multiplex PCR, yet TCRdb's version contains in-frame clones alone and is incomplete. The sample has around 200,000 clones, more than 80% seen once. Notes on this clone: Its antigen remains unidentified.

The sequence was obtained from an adult in good health. The specimen was peripheral blood, collected on day 0 of AZD1222 vaccination. The chain couples TRBV19 to TRBJ1-1, with 9 bases that match TRBD1. CDR3 region: CASLQGAGTEAFF. Here the CDR3 DNA reads TGTGCCAGTCTACAGGGGGCGGGCACTGAAGCTTTCTTT. Filled out from reference TRBV19 and TRBJ1-1, the complete variable domain reads DGGITQSPKYLFRKEGQNVTLSCEQNLNHDAMYWYRQDPGQGLRLIYYSQIVNDFQKGDIAEGYSVSREKKESFPLTVTSAQKNPTAFYLCASLQGAGTEAFFGQGTRLTVV.